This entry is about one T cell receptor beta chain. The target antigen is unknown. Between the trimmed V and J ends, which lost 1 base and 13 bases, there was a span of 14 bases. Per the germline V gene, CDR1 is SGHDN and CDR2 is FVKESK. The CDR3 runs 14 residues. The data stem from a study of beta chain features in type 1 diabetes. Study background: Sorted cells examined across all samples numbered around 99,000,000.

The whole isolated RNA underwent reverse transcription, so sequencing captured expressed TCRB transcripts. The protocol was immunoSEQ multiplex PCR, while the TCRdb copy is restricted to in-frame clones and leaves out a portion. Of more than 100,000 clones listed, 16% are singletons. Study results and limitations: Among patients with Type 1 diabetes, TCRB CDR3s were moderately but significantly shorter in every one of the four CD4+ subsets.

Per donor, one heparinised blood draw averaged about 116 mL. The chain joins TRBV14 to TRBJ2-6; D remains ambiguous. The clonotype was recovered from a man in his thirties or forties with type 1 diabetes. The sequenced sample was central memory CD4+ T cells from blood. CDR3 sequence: CASSQVISTGVLTF. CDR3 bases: TGTGCCAGCAGCCAAGTCATATCGACCGGGGTCCTGACTTTC.